This passage covers 22 T cell receptor beta chains from one sample sequenced in a study of blood T cell repertoires in COVID-19. TCRdb keeps only in-frame clones here, not all; method: immunoSEQ multiplex PCR. The repertoire holds under 80,000 clones, with 76% as singletons. Material for sequencing was peripheral blood. All receptors derive from a man aged 55 to 70 with COVID-19, enrolled during active disease.

The chain is built from TRBV4-1 and TRBJ2-7; 10 bases line up with TRBD2. From germline, CDR1 is MGHRA and CDR2 YSYEKL. V shed 1 base, J shed 3 bases, and the junction held 3 bases outside the gene matches. CDR3 length equals 15 residues. CDR3 in amino acids: CASSQVASGSYEQYF. For the CDR3, the DNA is TGCGCCAGCAGCCAAGTTGCTAGCGGGAGCTACGAGCAGTACTTC.

CDR3 loop: CASMRPEEGGYTF. The DNA of the CDR3 is TGTGCCAGCATGCGGCCAGAAGAGGGTGGCTACACCTTC. This sequence joins TRBV6-5 and TRBJ1-2; no clear D gene. Germline V lookup: CDR1 MNHEY, CDR2 SVGAGI. V was cut by 7 bases and J by 7 bases, with 16 bases left in between. The CDR3 runs to 13 residues.

The CDR3 coding sequence is TGTGCCATCGGAGAAGTCAATCAGCCCCAGCATTTT. It is translated as CAIGEVNQPQHF. This chain uses TRBV10-3 with TRBJ1-5, with D unresolved. Trimming stripped 8 bases from V and 3 bases from J, with 8 bases between. The CDR3 is 12 residues long. Germline loops: CDR1 ENHRY, CDR2 SYGVKD.

DNA of the CDR3: TGCGCCAGCAGCCTCGCCGGCGGGACAGGGACCAACGAGCAGTACTTC. Translated: CASSLAGGTGTNEQYF. The chain has TRBV5-1 and TRBJ2-7, with 9 bases that match TRBD1. CDR1 is SGHRS, CDR2 YFSETQ, per germline. The CDR3 is 16 amino acids. With V trimmed by 4 bases and J by 5 bases, 13 bases remained unmatched. Using reference TRBV5-1 and TRBJ2-7 for the parts outside the CDR3, the full variable domain is KAGVTQTPRYLIKTRGQQVTLSCSPISGHRSVSWYQQTPGQGLQFLFEYFSETQRNKGNFPGRFSGRQFSNSRSEMNVSTLELGDSALYLCASSLAGGTGTNEQYFGPGTRLTVT.

The chain has TRBV28 and TRBJ1-2, with 12 positions matching TRBD1. CDR1 and CDR2 from the germline V gene are MDHEN and SYDVKM. This CDR3 has 16 residues. After removal of 3 bases from V and 6 bases from J, the junction contained 8 bases not matched to a gene. DNA of the CDR3: TGTGCCAGCAGTTTTCCCGGGACAGGGGGCGCCGATGGCTACACCTTC. This codes for CASSFPGTGGADGYTF.

This sequence joins TRBV29-1 and TRBJ2-3; possible D gene TRBD1, 6 bases. Germline assignment: CDR1 SQVTM and CDR2 ANQGSEA. V lost 2 bases to trimming and J lost 4 bases, with 7 bases between them. The CDR3 totals 12 residues. CDR3: CSVEPGADTQYF. The CDR3 DNA is TGCAGCGTTGAACCAGGGGCAGATACGCAGTATTTT.

The rearrangement uses TRBV30 and TRBJ2-3; D is perhaps TRBD2 (7 bases). Trimming stripped 2 bases from V and 5 bases from J, with 11 bases between. The germline V gene has CDR1 GTSNPN and CDR2 SVGIG (reference sequence). The CDR3 runs to 13 residues. CDR3 DNA sequence: TGTGCCTGGAGTCGGAGGGGGGGAGATACGCAGTATTTT. This translates into CAWSRRGGDTQYF. The whole variable domain, remainder taken from reference TRBV30 and TRBJ2-3, is SQTIHQWPATLVQPVGSPLSLECTVEGTSNPNLYWYRQAAGRGLQLLFYSVGIGQISSEVPQNLSASRPQDRQFILSSKKLLLSDSGFYLCAWSRRGGDTQYFGPGTRLTVL.

CDR3 nucleotide sequence: TGTGCCAGCAGTCCAAGGACTAGCGGGGGGGCTGGGACGCAGTATTTT. It encodes CASSPRTSGGAGTQYF. The gene calls are TRBV28 and TRBJ2-3; 15 bases agree with TRBD2. CDR1 and CDR2 from the germline V gene are MDHEN and SYDVKM. With V trimmed by 5 bases and J by 9 bases, 9 bases remained unmatched. The CDR3 sequence is 16 residues long.

The rearrangement uses TRBV6-4 and TRBJ2-1; TRBD2 matches 7 bases. The trim removed 8 bases at V and 9 bases at J, leaving 1 base unmatched. CDR1 is MRHNA, CDR2 SNTAGT, per germline. The CDR3 is 10 residues long. The DNA for the CDR3 is TGTGCCAGCTTAGCGGGTGAGCAGTTCTTC. Amino acids: CASLAGEQFF.

The chain recombines TRBV7-9 with TRBJ2-1; weak D call: TRBD1 (6 bases). With 4 bases removed from V and 10 bases from J, the gap between germline ends came to 26 bases. The CDR3 is 17 residues long. The germline CDR1 and CDR2 sequences are SEHNR and FQNEAQ (reference sequence). The CDR3 DNA sequence: TGTGCCAGCAGCTCGAAACCCGGACAGACTTGGGTCGGAGAGCAGTTCTTC. This gives the protein CASSSKPGQTWVGEQFF.

The CDR3 here is CASSPDYFPGELFF. The DNA for the CDR3 is TGTGCCAGCAGCCCGGACTATTTCCCCGGGGAGCTGTTTTTT. The chain uses TRBV5-6 and TRBJ2-2, with D maybe TRBD2 (6 bases). Germline CDR1 is SGHDT and CDR2 is YYEEEE. The CDR3 length is 14 residues. V lost 4 bases, J lost 6 bases, and 13 bases lay in between. The entire variable domain, with the rest obtained from reference TRBV5-6 and TRBJ2-2, is as follows: DAGVTQSPTHLIKTRGQQVTLRCSPKSGHDTVSWYQQALGQGPQFIFQYYEEEERQRGNFPDRFSGHQFPNYSSELNVNALLLGDSALYLCASSPDYFPGELFFGEGSRLTVL.

The V and J genes are TRBV24-1 and TRBJ1-2; 8 bases are shared with TRBD1. CDR3 length: 14 amino acids. Trimming removed 2 bases from V and 4 bases from J; junction bases left unmatched: 2. The germline CDR1 and CDR2 sequences are KGHDR and SFDVKD. Written as DNA, the CDR3 is TGTGCCACCAGTGATTGGGACAGGACCTATGGCTACACCTTC. Its translation: CATSDWDRTYGYTF.

This rearrangement joins TRBV2 to TRBJ1-6; D is unclear. There are 14 residues in the CDR3. The V gene's germline CDR1 is SNHLY and CDR2 FYNNEI. Trimming removed 3 bases from V and 7 bases from J, with 10 bases in between. The CDR3 DNA reads as TGTGCCAGCAGTGAGGAGAGCGGAAATTCACCCCTCCACTTT. Residues: CASSEESGNSPLHF.

This chain joins TRBV2 and TRBJ2-7, with a possible D match to TRBD1 (6 bases). The CDR3 has 12 residues. The ends were cut back, 8 bases at V and 4 bases at J, with 12 bases in the middle. Looked up from germline, CDR1 is SNHLY and CDR2 is FYNNEI. CDR3 coding DNA: TGTGCCAGCGGAGGACAGCATTACGAGCAGTACTTC. This sequence encodes CASGGQHYEQYF.

The rearrangement joins TRBV19 to TRBJ2-3; D unclear. This CDR3 is 15 amino acids long. V lost 7 bases to trimming and J lost 6 bases, with 20 bases between them. Germline V gene sequence: CDR1 LNHDA, CDR2 SQIVND (reference sequence). CDR3 amino acids: CASTQVGLHRDTQYF. In nucleotides, the CDR3 is TGTGCCAGTACCCAGGTGGGCTTACACCGCGATACGCAGTATTTT.

V usage is TRBV5-1 and J usage is TRBJ2-5; D remains unclear. The length of the CDR3 is 13 residues. CDR1 and CDR2 (germline): SGHRS, YFSETQ. V shed 4 bases and J shed 2 bases, with 9 bases lying between them. The chain's CDR3 is CASSPQVQETQYF. CDR3 DNA sequence: TGCGCCAGCAGCCCTCAGGTACAAGAGACCCAGTACTTC.

The V gene is TRBV28, the J gene TRBJ1-5; 7 bases line up with TRBD1. V was clipped by 6 bases and J by 5 bases; unmatched bases: 13. Germline CDR1 reads MDHEN; CDR2 reads SYDVKM. This CDR3 is built from 16 residues. Here the CDR3 DNA reads TGTGCCAGCAGGCCAAGACAGGGAATGGGCGATCAGCCCCAGCATTTT. Its translation: CASRPRQGMGDQPQHF.

The chain carries TRBV24-1 and TRBJ1-3, with D possibly TRBD1 on 6 matching bases. The CDR3 runs to 14 residues. CDR1 and CDR2 from the germline V gene are KGHDR and SFDVKD. V gave up 7 bases and J gave up 0 bases, with 9 bases separating them. In nucleotides, the CDR3 is TGTGCCACCAGGGACAGTTCCTCTGGAAACACCATATATTTT. Protein product: CATRDSSSGNTIYF.

This clone showed up just once. The chain recombines TRBV4-1 with TRBJ1-5; D may be TRBD1 (6 bases). CDR1 is MGHRA, CDR2 YSYEKL, per germline. The CDR3 sequence is 16 residues long. Trimming left V 2 bases short and J 0 bases short, with 11 bases between. CDR3 amino acids: CASSQSTGNSNQPQHF. The CDR3 DNA sequence: TGCGCCAGCAGCCAATCTACAGGGAATAGCAATCAGCCCCAGCATTTT.

This clone was picked up one time. This chain links TRBV14 with TRBJ2-1; maybe TRBD1 (6 bases). Trimming took 3 bases from V and 9 from J, leaving 12 bases between them. Germline CDR1 is SGHDN and CDR2 is FVKESK. The CDR3 length is 13 residues. CDR3 sequence: CASSQSSRGEQFF. The CDR3 DNA sequence: TGTGCCAGCAGCCAGTCTAGCAGGGGTGAGCAGTTCTTC. Based on the CDR3 plus reference TRBV14 and TRBJ2-1, the full variable domain is EAGVTQFPSHSVIEKGQTVTLRCDPISGHDNLYWYRRVMGKEIKFLLHFVKESKQDESGMPNNRFLAERTGGTYSTLKVQPAELEDSGVYFCASSQSSRGEQFFGPGTRLTVL.

The chain carries TRBV18 and TRBJ1-4; 10 nucleotides match TRBD1. CDR3 size: 14 residues. Germline V lookup: CDR1 KGHSH, CDR2 LQKENI. The trim removed 6 bases at V and 7 bases at J, leaving 5 bases unmatched. The CDR3 nucleotides read TGTGCCAGCTCCCGACAGGGGGCGCTTGAAAAACTGTTTTTT. It translates to CASSRQGALEKLFF.

The genes are TRBV7-3 and TRBJ2-5, with TRBD1 matching over 9 bases. Germline assignment: CDR1 SGHTA and CDR2 FQGTGA. Germline trimming cut 1 base from V and 2 bases from J; bases unmatched to any gene: 2. The length of the CDR3 is 15 residues. The DNA for the CDR3 is TGTGCCAGCAGCTTAAGACAGGGGGGTCAAGAGACCCAGTACTTC. As protein: CASSLRQGGQETQYF.